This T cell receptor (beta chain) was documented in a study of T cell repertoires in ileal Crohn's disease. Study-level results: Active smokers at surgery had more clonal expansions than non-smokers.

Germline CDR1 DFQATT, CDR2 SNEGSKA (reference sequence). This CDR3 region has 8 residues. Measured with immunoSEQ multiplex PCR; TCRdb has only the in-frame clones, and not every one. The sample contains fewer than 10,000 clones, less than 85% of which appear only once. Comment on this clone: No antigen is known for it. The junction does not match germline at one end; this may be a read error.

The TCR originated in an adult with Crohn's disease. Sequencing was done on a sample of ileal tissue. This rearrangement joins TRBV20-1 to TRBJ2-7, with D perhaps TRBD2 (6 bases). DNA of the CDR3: TGCACCCCAGGCCACGGGGGCTTC. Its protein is CTPGHGGF.